This T cell receptor (beta chain) came from a study of CD8 T cells in ankylosing spondylitis. Via MiXCR, TCRdb re-called the 5' RACE reads, giving one row per CDR3 protein. Among roughly 670,000 distinct CDR3 sequences, around 20% were seen once, and the ten largest hold roughly a fifth. Worth noting for this clonotype: As yet, its antigen is unknown.

Notes on the study in general: Disease-linked clones were reportedly significantly enriched in matched ankylosing spondylitis synovial fluid. Blood from ankylosing spondylitis patients appeared to carry a characteristic roughly eight-variant TCR beta motif.

The CDR3 is 15 amino acids. The germline V and J ends were trimmed by 4 bases and 0 bases, with 14 bases remaining between them. From germline, CDR1 is DFQATT and CDR2 SNEGSKA (reference sequence). Sequencing was done on a sample of blood, either unsorted or a sorted T cell fraction (not recorded which). This TCR derives from a male donor with ankylosing spondylitis. V is TRBV20-1 and J is TRBJ2-3; D possibly corresponds to TRBD2 (5 bases). CDR3 protein: CSATGISASTDTQYF. In DNA form, the CDR3 reads TGCAGTGCTACGGGTATTAGCGCAAGCACAGATACGCAGTATTTT.